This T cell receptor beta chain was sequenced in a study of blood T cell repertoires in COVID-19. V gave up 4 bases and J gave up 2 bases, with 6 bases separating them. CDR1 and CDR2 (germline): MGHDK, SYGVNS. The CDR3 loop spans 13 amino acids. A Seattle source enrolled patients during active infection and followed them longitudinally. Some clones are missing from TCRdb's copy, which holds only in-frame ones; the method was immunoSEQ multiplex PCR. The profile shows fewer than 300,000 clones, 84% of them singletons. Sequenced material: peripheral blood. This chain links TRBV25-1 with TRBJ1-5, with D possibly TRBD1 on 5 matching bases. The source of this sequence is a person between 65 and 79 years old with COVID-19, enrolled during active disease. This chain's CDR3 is CASSGGGNQPQHF. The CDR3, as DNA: TGTGCCAGCAGTGGGGGGGGCAATCAGCCCCAGCATTTT.